Sequencing of this T cell receptor (beta chain) was carried out in a study of response to subunit inactivated influenza vaccine. The CDR3 has 16 amino acids. CDR1 and CDR2 (germline): SGHTA, FQGNSA. Trimming stripped 6 bases from V and 0 bases from J, with 15 bases between. This clonotype was observed a few times. Antigen specificity is unknown. Study-wide points: Authors suggested each seasonal influenza vaccination recruits few new T cells.

Each CDR3 protein gets one entry after TCRdb re-called the RT-PCR reads with MiXCR. The table shows about 700,000 distinct CDR3 sequences, with less than 20% occurring only once. The source was PBMCs from blood, collected 12 days after vaccination. The clonotype originates from a man between 50 and 59 years old who received an inactivated influenza vaccine. The J gene is TRBJ2-1, the V gene TRBV7-2; D call uncertain. The CDR3 region is CASSPGGSDSYNEQFF. CDR3 coding DNA: TGTGCCAGCAGTCCTGGCGGAAGCGACTCCTACAATGAGCAGTTCTTC.